The clone carrying this T cell receptor beta chain was counted a few times. Its cognate antigen is unknown. Sample-barcoded 5' priming and a J-beta primer mix drove a second PCR of roughly 7 to 11 cycles. TCRdb re-derived calls from the 5' RACE reads in MiXCR, one entry per CDR3 protein. Among about 930,000 distinct CDR3 sequences listed, under 35% were seen once. This entry belongs to a study of blood T cells in healthy people across ages. General observations from the study: Relative to aged donors, long-lived donors carried more naive CD4+ cells and displayed higher diversity.

The CDR3 runs to 11 residues. Germline V gene data show CDR1 as SQVTM and CDR2 as ANQGSEA. Trimming pared 8 bases from V and 5 bases from J, leaving 12 bases between. Another study also made use of these data, one on T cells of mothers and their children.

The chain uses TRBV29-1 and TRBJ1-1; the D is unclear. This clonotype was sampled from a woman aged 40 to 50 in good health. The sequencing sample was made of blood. This CDR3 reads CSPSSGTEAFF. In DNA, the CDR3 is TGCAGCCCGTCCTCGGGGACTGAAGCTTTCTTT.